This T cell receptor (beta chain) was sequenced for a study of CD8 T cell repertoires and HIV-1 epitope variants. A word on this clone: Its antigen is undetermined.

This CDR3 contains 12 residues. CDR1 and CDR2 from the germline V gene are SNHLY and FYNNEI. Trimming pared 6 bases from V and 0 bases from J, leaving 6 bases between. Some clones are missing from TCRdb's copy, which holds only in-frame ones; the method was immunoSEQ multiplex PCR. The profile shows 2,500 to 3,500 clones, roughly two thirds of them singletons. The specimen sequenced was cultured CD8+ T cells derived from PBMCs. The V and J genes are TRBV2 and TRBJ2-7; D gene unclear. The TCR was taken from a male donor with HIV. CDR3 amino acids: CASSPSSYEQYF. In DNA form, the CDR3 reads TGTGCCAGCAGCCCTAGCTCCTACGAGCAGTACTTC.